A single sample is the source of the 18 T cell receptor beta chains below, sequenced in a study of blood T cells in healthy people across ages. Then a second PCR, running about 6 to 12 cycles, was carried out with a sample-barcoded 5' primer and a J-beta primer mix. TCRdb redid the calling of the 5' RACE reads with MiXCR, one entry per CDR3 protein. The sample lists around 1,600,000 distinct CDR3 sequences; 35% to 45% were seen once. The specimen sequenced was blood. These TCRs come from a woman between 18 and 30 years old in good health.

The chain has TRBV4-1 and TRBJ1-6; no firm D call. V shed 1 base and J shed 0 bases, with 7 bases lying between them. The length of the CDR3 is 16 residues. Germline CDR1 is MGHRA and CDR2 is YSYEKL. In nucleotides, the CDR3 is TGCGCCAGCAGCCAAGGGGCAAGCTCCTATAATTCACCCCTCCACTTT. Translated, it gives CASSQGASSYNSPLHF.

This clonotype came up once. V usage is TRBV20-1 and J usage is TRBJ1-6; TRBD1 matches at 10 bases. There are 15 residues in the CDR3. The ends lost 1 base at V and 10 bases at J; junction bases unmatched: 7. CDR1 is DFQATT and CDR2 is SNEGSKA in the germline V gene (reference sequence). The CDR3 DNA sequence: TGCAGTGCTAGAGTTTGGGACAGGGGAGAGTCACCCCTCCACTTT. This sequence encodes CSARVWDRGESPLHF.

J is TRBJ2-1 and V is TRBV12-3 or TRBV12-4, with TRBD2 matching over 8 bases. The CDR3 sequence is 16 residues long. V gave up 6 bases and J gave up 2 bases; unmatched junction bases: 9. The CDR3 DNA reads TGTGCCAGCAGCTCCGGGGGGGGCGAGGCCTACAATGAGCAGTTCTTC. Translated: CASSSGGGEAYNEQFF.

The chain couples TRBV3-1 to TRBJ2-3; D is possibly TRBD2 (5 bases). V lost 0 bases to trimming and J lost 2 bases, with 9 bases between them. The germline gives CDR1 LGHDT, CDR2 YNNKEL (reference sequence). The CDR3 runs 15 residues. The CDR3 region is CASSQDLATTDTQYF. CDR3 sequence (DNA): TGTGCCAGCAGCCAAGACTTAGCGACCACAGATACGCAGTATTTT.

The chain couples TRBV7-2 to TRBJ2-3; unclear D gene. The V end lost 5 bases, the J end lost 2 bases, and 8 bases lay between the germline ends. This CDR3 contains 13 residues. Per germline, CDR1 SGHTA and CDR2 FQGNSA. In nucleotides, the CDR3 is TGTGCCAGCAGCGTCAGGACCACAGATACGCAGTATTTT. Encoded protein: CASSVRTTDTQYF.

This clonotype was counted only a few times. The chain has TRBV27 and TRBJ2-3; 10 bases line up with TRBD2. The CDR3 has 16 amino acids. CDR1 MNHEY and CDR2 SMNVEV come from the germline V gene (reference sequence). The V segment lost 5 bases and the J segment 3 bases; nucleotides outside the gene matches: 8. CDR3 in amino acids: CASSQTLAGLTDTQYF. CDR3 DNA sequence: TGTGCCAGCAGTCAGACACTAGCGGGGCTAACAGATACGCAGTATTTT.

Only a few counts were recorded for this clonotype. This chain links TRBV5-1 with TRBJ2-5; D call uncertain. The J call may be mistaken, given a closer DNA end match to TRBJ2-7. The CDR3 spans 13 residues. The germline V gene encodes CDR1 SGHRS and CDR2 YFSETQ. CDR3 DNA sequence: TGCGCCAGCAGCTGGAGTCCAAGCAACGAGCAGTACTTC. Its translation: CASSWSPSNEQYF.

The chain uses TRBV2 and TRBJ2-3; possibly TRBD1 or TRBD2 for D (5 bases each). V was clipped by 6 bases and J by 5 bases, with 21 bases between them. CDR3 length equals 16 residues. Germline V gene sequence: CDR1 SNHLY, CDR2 FYNNEI. Written as DNA, the CDR3 is TGTGCCAGCAGCCCAAAAGGGGCGGAGGCGAGAGATACGCAGTATTTT. Its protein is CASSPKGAEARDTQYF.

This clonotype has just a few counts. V usage is TRBV29-1 and J usage is TRBJ2-3, with D possibly being TRBD1 (5 bases). The CDR3 has 11 residues. CDR1 SQVTM and CDR2 ANQGSEA come from the germline V gene. Trimming pared 8 bases from V and 6 bases from J, leaving 12 bases between. The CDR3 DNA follows: TGCAGCTCCCGAAAGGGGGATACGCAGTATTTT. It codes for CSSRKGDTQYF.

To note about this clonotype: A read error may be the cause here, since a much bigger clone is one base away. The chain has TRBV6-5 and TRBJ1-1, with 7 bases that match TRBD1. The CDR3 runs to 14 residues. V gave up 5 bases and J gave up 5 bases; unmatched junction bases: 8. Germline V gives CDR1 MNHEY, CDR2 SVGAGI. DNA of the CDR3: TGTGCCAGCAGTGACGCAGGGGGTAAAACTGAAGCTTTCTTT. It encodes CASSDAGGKTEAFF.

This clonotype was recorded once. V gene TRBV9 combines with J gene TRBJ1-4; no definite D call. Germline V gene data show CDR1 as SGDLS and CDR2 as YYNGEE. Deletions cut 0 bases from V and 6 bases from J, with 9 bases between. This CDR3 has 14 amino acids. This chain's CDR3 is CASSVGWAHEKLFF. In nucleotides, the CDR3 is TGTGCCAGCAGCGTAGGGTGGGCCCATGAAAAACTGTTTTTT.

This clonotype was found once. The rearrangement joins TRBV7-2 to TRBJ2-3, with TRBD2 matching 7 bases. Trimming took 1 base from V and 1 from J; bases not matched to a gene: 8. Per germline, CDR1 SGHTA and CDR2 FQGNSA. The CDR3 spans 17 residues. The CDR3 loop is CASSLGTAGVGTDTQYF. In DNA form, the CDR3 reads TGTGCCAGCAGCTTAGGCACGGCGGGAGTGGGCACAGATACGCAGTATTTT.

This clonotype has only a few counts. The chain carries TRBV10-3 and TRBJ1-5, with a possible D match to TRBD1 (5 bases). The CDR3 consists of 14 residues. V was clipped by 4 bases and J by 5 bases, with 12 bases between them. CDR1 ENHRY and CDR2 SYGVKD come from the germline V gene. This CDR3 is CAISAREGDQPQHF. The CDR3 coding sequence is TGTGCCATCAGTGCGAGAGAAGGGGATCAGCCCCAGCATTTT.

V gene TRBV5-1 combines with J gene TRBJ2-7; D is undetermined. Trimming left V 5 bases short and J 3 bases short, with 9 bases between. The germline V gene encodes CDR1 SGHRS and CDR2 YFSETQ. This CDR3 region has 12 residues. For the CDR3, the DNA is TGCGCCAGCAGGGGGTCCGACTACGAGCAGTACTTC. Translation gives CASRGSDYEQYF.

This clonotype was seen a handful of times. The chain couples TRBV4-3 to TRBJ2-1, with D hard to call. CDR3 length: 15 amino acids. Germline assignment: CDR1 LGHNA and CDR2 YSLEER. The germline V and J ends were trimmed by 0 bases and 6 bases, with 12 bases remaining between them. The CDR3 spells CASSQDFPGSNEQFF. DNA for the CDR3: TGCGCCAGCAGCCAAGATTTCCCGGGTAGCAATGAGCAGTTCTTC.

The chain employs TRBV11-2 and TRBJ2-1; 8 bases are shared with TRBD1. V shed 6 bases, J shed 1 base, and the junction held 11 bases outside the gene matches. CDR3 length: 17 amino acids. Germline loops: CDR1 SGHAT, CDR2 FQNNGV. DNA of the CDR3: TGTGCCAGCAGGAAGATTTCGAGGACAGGGTCCTACAATGAGCAGTTCTTC. Translating gives CASRKISRTGSYNEQFF.

This clonotype showed up just a few times. This chain connects TRBV11-2 to TRBJ1-1; no definite D call. The CDR3 extends over 15 amino acids. V was shortened by 3 bases and J by 1 base, with 12 bases between the two germline ends. CDR1 and CDR2 (germline): SGHAT, FQNNGV. CDR3 protein: CASSFNPAGNTEAFF. Written as DNA, the CDR3 is TGTGCCAGCAGCTTCAACCCGGCGGGGAACACTGAAGCTTTCTTT.

The chain is built from TRBV13 and TRBJ2-3, with a weak D call TRBD2 (6 bases). Germline CDR1 is PRHDT and CDR2 is FYEKMQ (reference sequence). V lost 7 bases and J lost 1, with 18 bases in between. The CDR3 contains 16 residues. DNA of the CDR3: TGTGCCAGCACCCTATATAGGGGACTCCGCACAGATACGCAGTATTTT. It yields the protein CASTLYRGLRTDTQYF.